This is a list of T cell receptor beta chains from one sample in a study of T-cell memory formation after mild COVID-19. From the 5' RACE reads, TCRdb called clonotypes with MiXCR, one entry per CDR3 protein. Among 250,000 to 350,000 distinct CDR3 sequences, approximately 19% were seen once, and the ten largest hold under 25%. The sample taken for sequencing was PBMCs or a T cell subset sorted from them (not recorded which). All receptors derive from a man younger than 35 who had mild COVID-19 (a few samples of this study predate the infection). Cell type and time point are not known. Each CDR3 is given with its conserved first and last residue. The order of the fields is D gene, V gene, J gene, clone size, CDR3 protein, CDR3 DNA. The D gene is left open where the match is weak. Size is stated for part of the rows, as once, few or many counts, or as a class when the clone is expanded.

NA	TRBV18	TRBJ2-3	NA	CASSPRSLEQYF	TGTGCCAGCTCACCGCGGAGCCTTGAGCAGTATTTT
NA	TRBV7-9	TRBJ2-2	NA	CASSLAQWTRATGELFF	TGTGCCAGCAGCTTAGCGCAATGGACCCGCGCCACCGGGGAGCTGTTTTTT
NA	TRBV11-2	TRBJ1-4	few	CASSPTVGKGELFF	TGTGCCAGCAGCCCTACCGTGGGAAAGGGAGAACTGTTTTTT
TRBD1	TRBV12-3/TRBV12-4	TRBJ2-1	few	CASQGASYNEQFF	TGTGCCAGCCAGGGGGCATCCTACAATGAGCAGTTCTTC
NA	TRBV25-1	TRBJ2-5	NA	CASSELPGRGRETQYF	TGTGCCAGCAGTGAATTGCCTGGCAGGGGGAGGGAGACCCAGTACTTC
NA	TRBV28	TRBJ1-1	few	CASTPMGWNTEAFF	TGTGCCAGCACCCCGATGGGCTGGAACACTGAAGCTTTCTTT
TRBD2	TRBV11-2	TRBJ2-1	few	CASSLHSGGSYNEQFF	TGTGCCAGCAGCCTGCACAGCGGGGGCTCCTACAATGAGCAGTTCTTC
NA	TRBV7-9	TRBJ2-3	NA	CASLATYSTDTQYF	TGTGCCAGCCTTGCGACGTATAGCACAGATACGCAGTATTTT
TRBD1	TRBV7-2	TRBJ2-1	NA	CASRGDRVFNEQFF	TGTGCCAGCAGGGGGGACAGGGTATTCAATGAGCAGTTCTTC
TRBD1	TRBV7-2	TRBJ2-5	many	CASSLTGEETQYF	TGTGCCAGCAGCTTAACAGGGGAAGAGACCCAGTACTTC
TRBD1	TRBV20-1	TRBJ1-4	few	CSAVPGGATNEKLFF	TGCAGTGCAGTCCCAGGGGGCGCAACTAATGAAAAACTGTTTTTT
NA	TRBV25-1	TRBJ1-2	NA	CASLAGGLFYGYTF	TGTGCCAGCCTAGCTGGCGGACTCTTCTATGGCTACACCTTC
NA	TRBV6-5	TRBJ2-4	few	CASSSSGANLAKNIQYF	TGTGCCAGCAGCTCCTCGGGCGCAAACCTAGCCAAAAACATTCAGTACTTC
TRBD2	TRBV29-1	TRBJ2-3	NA	CSGMGPGTSLDTQYF	TGCAGCGGTATGGGGCCCGGGACTAGCTTGGATACGCAGTATTTT
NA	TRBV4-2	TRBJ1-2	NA	CASSQDRGGDGYTF	TGTGCCAGCAGCCAAGACCGTGGGGGGGATGGCTACACCTTC
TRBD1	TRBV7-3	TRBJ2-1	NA	CASSPQTGVEQFF	TGTGCCAGCAGCCCCCAGACAGGGGTTGAGCAGTTCTTC
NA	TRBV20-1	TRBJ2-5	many	CSASRAAETQYF	TGCAGTGCTAGCAGGGCGGCAGAGACCCAGTACTTC
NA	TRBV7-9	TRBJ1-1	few	CASSSPSGSWARAFF	TGTGCCAGCAGCTCTCCAAGTGGGAGTTGGGCTCGCGCTTTCTTT
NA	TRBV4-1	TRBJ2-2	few	CASRAGPGELFF	TGCGCCAGCAGGGCGGGACCCGGGGAGCTGTTTTTT
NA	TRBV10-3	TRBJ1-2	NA	CAISDWSYGYTF	TGTGCCATCAGTGACTGGTCTTATGGCTACACCTTC
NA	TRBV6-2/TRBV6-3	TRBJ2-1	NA	CASSYSAGIRGEFF	TGTGCCAGCAGTTACTCGGCGGGCATCCGAGGGGAGTTCTTC
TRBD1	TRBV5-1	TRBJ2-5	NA	CASRGGQPQETQYF	TGCGCCAGCAGAGGGGGACAGCCCCAAGAGACCCAGTACTTC
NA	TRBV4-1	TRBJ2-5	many	CASSQLDPKTQYF	TGCGCCAGCAGCCAATTGGACCCGAAGACCCAGTACTTC
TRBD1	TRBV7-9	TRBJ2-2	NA	CASSPGTGAGGELFF	TGTGCCAGCAGCCCGGGGACAGGGGCTGGCGGGGAGCTGTTTTTT
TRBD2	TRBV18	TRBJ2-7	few	CASSPPGQGGNEQYF	TGTGCCAGCTCACCACCGGGCCAGGGAGGGAACGAGCAGTACTTC
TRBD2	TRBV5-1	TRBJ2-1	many	CASSVTSGGMGHEQFF	TGCGCCAGCAGCGTGACTAGCGGGGGCATGGGGCATGAGCAGTTCTTC
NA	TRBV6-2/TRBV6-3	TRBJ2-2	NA	CASKVGRANTGELFF	TGTGCCAGCAAAGTCGGACGCGCGAACACCGGGGAGCTGTTTTTT
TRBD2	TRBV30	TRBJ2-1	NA	CAWGDGTSDVNEQFF	TGTGCCTGGGGCGACGGGACTAGCGATGTTAATGAGCAGTTCTTC
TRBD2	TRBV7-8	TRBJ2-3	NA	CASSLLLAGVRDTQYF	TGTGCCAGCAGCTTACTACTAGCGGGGGTGAGAGATACGCAGTATTTT
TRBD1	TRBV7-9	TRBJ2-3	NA	CASSFSETGDTDTQYF	TGTGCCAGCAGCTTTTCCGAGACAGGGGATACAGATACGCAGTATTTT
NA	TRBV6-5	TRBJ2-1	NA	CASSPPSSWNEQFF	TGTGCCAGCAGTCCCCCGAGTAGCTGGAATGAGCAGTTCTTC
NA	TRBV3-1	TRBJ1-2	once	CASSLGRARRYGYTF	TGTGCCAGCAGCCTCGGCCGTGCCCGGAGGTATGGCTACACCTTC
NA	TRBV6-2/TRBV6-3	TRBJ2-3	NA	CASSPGLSLSTDTQYF	TGTGCCAGCAGTCCGGGACTCAGCCTTAGCACAGATACGCAGTATTTT
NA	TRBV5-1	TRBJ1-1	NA	CASSPGHRQGFLAFF	TGCGCCAGCAGCCCGGGCCATCGACAAGGGTTTCTAGCTTTCTTT
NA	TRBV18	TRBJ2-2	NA	CASSPGGWNTGELFF	TGTGCCAGCTCACCCGGGGGCTGGAACACCGGGGAGCTGTTTTTT
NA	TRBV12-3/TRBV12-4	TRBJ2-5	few	CASSPTRDEKTQYF	TGTGCCAGCAGTCCGACCCGGGACGAAAAGACCCAGTACTTC
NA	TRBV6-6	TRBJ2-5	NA	CASSYSLGLRFQETQYF	TGTGCCAGCAGTTACTCTTTGGGTCTTCGCTTCCAAGAGACCCAGTACTTC
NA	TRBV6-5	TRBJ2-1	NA	CASRNYNEQFF	TGTGCCAGCAGGAATTACAATGAGCAGTTCTTC
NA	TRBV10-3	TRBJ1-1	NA	CAIPTTDMNTEAFF	TGTGCCATTCCGACCACAGACATGAACACTGAAGCTTTCTTT
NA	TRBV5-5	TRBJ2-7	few	CASSLEWDEQYF	TGTGCCAGCAGCTTGGAATGGGACGAGCAGTACTTC
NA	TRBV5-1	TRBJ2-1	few	CASSLGGRPYNEQFF	TGCGCCAGCAGCTTGGGGGGTCGACCCTACAATGAGCAGTTCTTC
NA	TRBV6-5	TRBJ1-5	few	CASSPTRILSQPQHF	TGTGCCAGCAGCCCTACCAGGATTTTATCTCAGCCCCAGCATTTT
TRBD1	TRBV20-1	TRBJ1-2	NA	CSALDRGLGGYTF	TGCAGTGCCTTAGACAGGGGGCTAGGAGGCTACACCTTC
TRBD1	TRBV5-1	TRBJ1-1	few	CASSGGQGVNTEAFF	TGCGCCAGCAGCGGGGGACAGGGCGTGAACACTGAAGCTTTCTTT
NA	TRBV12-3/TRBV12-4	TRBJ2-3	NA	CASSPYATDTQYF	TGTGCCAGCAGCCCGTATGCGACAGATACGCAGTATTTT